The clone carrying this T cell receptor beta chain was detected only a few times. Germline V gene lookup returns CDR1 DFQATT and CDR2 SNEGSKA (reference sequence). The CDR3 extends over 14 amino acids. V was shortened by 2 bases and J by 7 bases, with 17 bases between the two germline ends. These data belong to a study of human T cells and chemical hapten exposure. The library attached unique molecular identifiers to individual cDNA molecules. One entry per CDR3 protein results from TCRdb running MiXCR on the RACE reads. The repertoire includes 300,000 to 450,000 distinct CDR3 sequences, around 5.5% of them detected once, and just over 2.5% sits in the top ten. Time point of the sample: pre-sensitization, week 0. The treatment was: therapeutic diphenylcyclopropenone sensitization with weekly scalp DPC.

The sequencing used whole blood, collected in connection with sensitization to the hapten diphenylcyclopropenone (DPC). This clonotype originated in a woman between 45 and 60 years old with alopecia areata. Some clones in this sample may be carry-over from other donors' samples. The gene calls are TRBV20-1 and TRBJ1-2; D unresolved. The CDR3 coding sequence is TGCAGTGCTAGATCCGGGGAGGATCCTTCTGGCTACACCTTC. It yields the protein CSARSGEDPSGYTF.